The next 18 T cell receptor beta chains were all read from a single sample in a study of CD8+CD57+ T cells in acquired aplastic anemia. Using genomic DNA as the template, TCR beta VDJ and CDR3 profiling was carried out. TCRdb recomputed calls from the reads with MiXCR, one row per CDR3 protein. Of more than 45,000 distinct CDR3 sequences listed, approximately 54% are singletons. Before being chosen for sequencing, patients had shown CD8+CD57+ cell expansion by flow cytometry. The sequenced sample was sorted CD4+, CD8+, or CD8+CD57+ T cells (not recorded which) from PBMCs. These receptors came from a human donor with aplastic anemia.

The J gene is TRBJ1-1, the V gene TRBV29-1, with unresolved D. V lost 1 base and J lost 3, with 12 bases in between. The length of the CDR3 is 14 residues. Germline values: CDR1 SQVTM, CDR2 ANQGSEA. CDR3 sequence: CSVEGEGSDTEAFF. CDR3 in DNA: TGCAGCGTTGAAGGAGAAGGGTCGGACACTGAAGCTTTCTTT. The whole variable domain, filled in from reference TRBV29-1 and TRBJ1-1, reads SAVISQKPSRDICQRGTSLTIQCQVDSQVTMMFWYRQQPGQSLTLIATANQGSEATYESGFVIDKFPISRPNLTFSTLTVSNMSPEDSSIYLCSVEGEGSDTEAFFGQGTRLTVV.

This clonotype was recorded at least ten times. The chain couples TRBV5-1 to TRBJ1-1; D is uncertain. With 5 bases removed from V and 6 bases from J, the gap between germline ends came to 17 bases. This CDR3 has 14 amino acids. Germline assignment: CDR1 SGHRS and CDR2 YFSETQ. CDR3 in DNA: TGCGCCAGCAGTTTTTCACCATCACGCGCTGAAGCTTTCTTT. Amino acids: CASSFSPSRAEAFF.

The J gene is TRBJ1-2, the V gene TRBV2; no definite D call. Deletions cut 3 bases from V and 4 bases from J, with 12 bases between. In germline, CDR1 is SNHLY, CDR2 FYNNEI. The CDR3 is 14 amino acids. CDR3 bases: TGTGCCAGCAGTGATATCGGCGACTTCTATGGCTACACCTTC. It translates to CASSDIGDFYGYTF. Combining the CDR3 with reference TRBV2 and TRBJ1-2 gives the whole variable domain EPEVTQTPSHQVTQMGQEVILRCVPISNHLYFYWYRQILGQKVEFLVSFYNNEISEKSEIFDDQFSVERPDGSNFTLKIRSTKLEDSAMYFCASSDIGDFYGYTFGSGTRLTVV.

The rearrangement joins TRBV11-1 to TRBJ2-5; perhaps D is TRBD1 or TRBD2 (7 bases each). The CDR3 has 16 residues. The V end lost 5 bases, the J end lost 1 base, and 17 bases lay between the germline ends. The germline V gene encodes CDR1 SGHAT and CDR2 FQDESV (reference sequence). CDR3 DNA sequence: TGTGCCAGCAGCCCAGGGGGGGGACAGCCCCAAGAGACCCAGTACTTC. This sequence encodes CASSPGGGQPQETQYF. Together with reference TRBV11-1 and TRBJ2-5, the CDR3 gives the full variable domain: EAEVAQSPRYKITEKSQAVAFWCDPISGHATLYWYRQILGQGPELLVQFQDESVVDDSQLPKDRFSAERLKGVDSTLKIQPAELGDSAMYLCASSPGGGQPQETQYFGPGTRLLVL.

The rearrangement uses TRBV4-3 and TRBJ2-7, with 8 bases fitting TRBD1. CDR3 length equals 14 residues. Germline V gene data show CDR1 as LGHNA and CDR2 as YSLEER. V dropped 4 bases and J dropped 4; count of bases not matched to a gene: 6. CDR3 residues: CASSRGQGPYEQYF. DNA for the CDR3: TGCGCCAGCAGCCGCGGACAGGGACCGTACGAGCAGTACTTC.

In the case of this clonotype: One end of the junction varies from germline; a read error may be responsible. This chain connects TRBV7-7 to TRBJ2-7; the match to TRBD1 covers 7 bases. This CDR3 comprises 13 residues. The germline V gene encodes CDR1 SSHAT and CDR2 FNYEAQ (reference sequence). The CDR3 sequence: CASSLGGTYEQYF. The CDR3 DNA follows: TGTGCTAGCAGCTTAGGGGGCACCTACGAGCAGTACTTC.

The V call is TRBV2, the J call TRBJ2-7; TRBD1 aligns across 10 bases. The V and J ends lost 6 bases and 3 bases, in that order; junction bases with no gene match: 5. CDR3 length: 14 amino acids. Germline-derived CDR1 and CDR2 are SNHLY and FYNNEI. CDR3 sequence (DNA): TGTGCCAGCAGACCCGGACAGGGGGACTACGAGCAGTACTTC. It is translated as CASRPGQGDYEQYF. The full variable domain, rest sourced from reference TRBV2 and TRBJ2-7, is EPEVTQTPSHQVTQMGQEVILRCVPISNHLYFYWYRQILGQKVEFLVSFYNNEISEKSEIFDDQFSVERPDGSNFTLKIRSTKLEDSAMYFCASRPGQGDYEQYFGPGTRLTVT.

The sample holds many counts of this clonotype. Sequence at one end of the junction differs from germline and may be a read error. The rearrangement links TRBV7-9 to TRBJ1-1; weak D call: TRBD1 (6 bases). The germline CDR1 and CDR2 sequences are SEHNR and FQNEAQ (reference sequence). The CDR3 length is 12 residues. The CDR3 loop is CASSLAAVGGDF. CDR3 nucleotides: TGTGCCAGCAGCTTAGCGGCAGTAGGGGGGGATTTT.

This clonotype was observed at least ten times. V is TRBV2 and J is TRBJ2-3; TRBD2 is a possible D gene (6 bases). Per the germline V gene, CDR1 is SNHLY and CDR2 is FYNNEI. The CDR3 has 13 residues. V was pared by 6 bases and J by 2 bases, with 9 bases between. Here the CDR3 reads CASRSDYTDTQYF. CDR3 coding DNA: TGTGCCAGCAGGTCGGACTACACAGATACGCAGTATTTT.

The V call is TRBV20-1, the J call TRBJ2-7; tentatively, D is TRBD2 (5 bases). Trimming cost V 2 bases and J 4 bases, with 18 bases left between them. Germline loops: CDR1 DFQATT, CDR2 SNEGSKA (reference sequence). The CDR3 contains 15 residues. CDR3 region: CSARRAAGGTYEQYF. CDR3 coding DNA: TGCAGTGCTAGAAGGGCGGCAGGAGGTACATACGAGCAGTACTTC.

DNA for the CDR3: TGTGCCAGCAGCTCGGGGACAGGGGGTCTTCTCTACGAGCAGTACTTC. It encodes CASSSGTGGLLYEQYF. The V call is TRBV7-8, the J call TRBJ2-7; 11 nucleotides align to TRBD1. Germline CDR1 is SGHVS and CDR2 is FQNEAQ. With V trimmed by 4 bases and J by 3 bases, 8 bases remained unmatched. This CDR3 contains 16 residues.

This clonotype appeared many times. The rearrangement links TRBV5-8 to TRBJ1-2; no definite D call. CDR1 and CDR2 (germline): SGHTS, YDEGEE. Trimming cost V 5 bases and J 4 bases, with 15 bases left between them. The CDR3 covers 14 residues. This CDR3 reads CASRDSTTSYGYTF. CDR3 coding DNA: TGTGCCAGCAGAGACTCGACGACCAGCTATGGCTACACCTTC.

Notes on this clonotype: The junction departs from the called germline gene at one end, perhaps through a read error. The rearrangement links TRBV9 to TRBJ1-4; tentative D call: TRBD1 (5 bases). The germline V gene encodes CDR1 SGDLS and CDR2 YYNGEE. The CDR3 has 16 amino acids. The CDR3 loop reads CASSAGLGQGDEKLSF. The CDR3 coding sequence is TGTGCCAGCAGCGCGGGGCTAGGGCAGGGAGATGAAAAACTGTCTTTT.

The CDR3 DNA is TGTGCCAGCAGTGCCCTGGGACAGGGGGACAATGAGCAGTTCTTC. The encoded protein is CASSALGQGDNEQFF. The chain is built from TRBV25-1 and TRBJ2-1, with 11 nucleotides matching TRBD1. This CDR3 has 15 residues. Germline V gene sequence: CDR1 MGHDK, CDR2 SYGVNS. V was clipped by 4 bases and J by 5 bases; unmatched bases: 4.

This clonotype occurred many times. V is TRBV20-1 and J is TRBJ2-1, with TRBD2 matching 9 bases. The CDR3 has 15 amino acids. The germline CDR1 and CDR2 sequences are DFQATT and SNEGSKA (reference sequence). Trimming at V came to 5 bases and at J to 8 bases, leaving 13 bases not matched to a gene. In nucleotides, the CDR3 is TGCAGTGCTGATGGAGCGGGGGGATCTTTGGATGAGCAGTTCTTC. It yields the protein CSADGAGGSLDEQFF.

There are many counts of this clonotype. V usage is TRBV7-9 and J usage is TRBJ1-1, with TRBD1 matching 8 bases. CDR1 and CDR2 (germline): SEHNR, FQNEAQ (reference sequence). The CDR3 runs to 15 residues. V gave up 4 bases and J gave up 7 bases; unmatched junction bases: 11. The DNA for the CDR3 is TGTGCCAGCAGCTCCGACAGGGGCACTGATGATGAAGCTTTCTTT. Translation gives CASSSDRGTDDEAFF.

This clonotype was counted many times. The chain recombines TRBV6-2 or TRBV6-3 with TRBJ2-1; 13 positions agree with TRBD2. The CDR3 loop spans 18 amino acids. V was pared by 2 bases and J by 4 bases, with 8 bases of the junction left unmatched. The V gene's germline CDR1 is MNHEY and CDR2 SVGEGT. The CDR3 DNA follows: TGTGCCAGCAGTTACCTGGGGACTAGCGGGGCTCCTTACAATGAGCAGTTCTTC. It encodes CASSYLGTSGAPYNEQFF.

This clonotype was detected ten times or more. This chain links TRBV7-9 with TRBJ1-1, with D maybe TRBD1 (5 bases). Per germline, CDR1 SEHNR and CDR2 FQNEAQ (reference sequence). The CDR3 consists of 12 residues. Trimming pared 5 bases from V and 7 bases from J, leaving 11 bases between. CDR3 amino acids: CASSPGAVEAFF. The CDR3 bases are TGTGCCAGCAGCCCTGGGGCCGTTGAAGCTTTCTTT.